The rows below give T cell receptor beta chains drawn from one sample of a study of blood T cells in healthy people across ages. TCRdb reprocessed the 5' RACE reads via MiXCR and lists one record per CDR3 protein. The sample includes 780,000 or so distinct CDR3 sequences, roughly 50% of them seen just once. The sequenced sample was blood. Receptor source: a man older than 75 in good health. CDR3s include the opening cysteine and the closing phenylalanine or tryptophan. A D gene is named only where the DNA matches it firmly. A clone size is listed for some rows: how often the clone was seen (once, few, many), or a class if it is expanded.

TRBV20-1	.	TRBJ1-5	.	TGCAGTGCTAGATGGCAGCCAAGTCAGCCCCAGCATTTT	CSARWQPSQPQHF
TRBV20-1	.	TRBJ2-6	.	TGCAGTGCTAGAGGGGCAGGGGTGGTTTCTGGGGCCAACGTCCTGACTTTC	CSARGAGVVSGANVLTF
TRBV5-1	few	TRBJ2-4	.	TGCGCCAGCAGCTCCCCGGGGACGGGGATTCAGTACTTC	CASSSPGTGIQYF
TRBV20-1	.	TRBJ1-5	.	TGCAGTTATACTGCTGGTAGCAATCAGCCCCAGCATTTT	CSYTAGSNQPQHF
TRBV5-6	.	TRBJ2-1	.	TGTGCCAGCAGCTTGGATGGAGCTTACAATGAGCAGTTCTTC	CASSLDGAYNEQFF
TRBV14	.	TRBJ2-1	.	TGTGCCAGCAGCCGGGGGGCGGGTAGCTCCTACAATGAGCAGTTCTTC	CASSRGAGSSYNEQFF
TRBV14	.	TRBJ1-2	.	TGTGCCAGCAGCCAAGAAGTTTGGGGGCTCGAGAATGGCTACACCTTC	CASSQEVWGLENGYTF
TRBV28	.	TRBJ2-7	.	TGTGCCAGCAGTTTAAGGTTCTACGAGCAGTACTTC	CASSLRFYEQYF
TRBV6-4	.	TRBJ1-2	TRBD1	TGTGCCAGCAGTGCCTCCACGGGACAGGGGAGGTTTGGCTACACCTTC	CASSASTGQGRFGYTF
TRBV7-9	.	TRBJ1-1	TRBD1	TGTGCCAGCAGCGGACAGGGGACCCTGAACACTGAAGCTTTCTTT	CASSGQGTLNTEAFF
TRBV20-1	.	TRBJ2-1	.	TGCAGTGCTAGAGATCAGCGCGGGACTCCCTACGAGCAGTTCTTC	CSARDQRGTPYEQFF
TRBV20-1	once	TRBJ2-1	TRBD2	TGCAGTGCTAGAGATCGAGCGGGAGTTATGAATGAGCAGTTCTTC	CSARDRAGVMNEQFF
TRBV12-3/TRBV12-4	.	TRBJ2-3	TRBD1	TGTGCCAGCAGAGCGACAGGGGAGCACAGATACGCGTATTTT	CASRATGEHRYAYF
TRBV20-1	once	TRBJ1-5	.	TGCAGTGCTAGGGGCCCGAGTCAGCCCCAGCATTTT	CSARGPSQPQHF
TRBV25-1	.	TRBJ1-1	TRBD1	TGTGCCAGCAGTGTTCCGGGGGGACAGGGGAGAGCTTTCTTT	CASSVPGGQGRAFF
TRBV2	few	TRBJ2-5	TRBD2	TGTGCCAGCAGTGAAGTGGGACTAGCGGGAGAGACCCAGTACTTC	CASSEVGLAGETQYF
TRBV10-3	.	TRBJ2-7	.	TGTGCCATCAGTGGGATCCCCGGGAACTCCTACAATGAGCAGTACTTC	CAISGIPGNSYNEQYF
TRBV11-1	.	TRBJ1-6	.	TGTGCCAGCAGCTCGGGCCCGGGAACATCACCCCTCCACTTT	CASSSGPGTSPLHF
TRBV25-1	.	TRBJ1-5	.	TGTGCCAGCAGTGCCCTCCAGGGGCCTAGCAATCAGCCCCAGCATTTT	CASSALQGPSNQPQHF
TRBV20-1	.	TRBJ2-1	TRBD2	TGCAGTGCCAGTCGGAGGCGCGGGAGGTCCCCCAATGAGCAGTTCTTC	CSASRRRGRSPNEQFF
TRBV4-1	.	TRBJ2-1	.	TGCGCCAGCAGCCTTGAAAGGGACTTCGCCTACAATGAGCAGTTCTTC	CASSLERDFAYNEQFF
TRBV11-2	.	TRBJ2-1	TRBD2	TGTGCCAGCAGCTCGGGACTAGCGGGAGTAGGGGCGTACAATGAGCAGTTCTTC	CASSSGLAGVGAYNEQFF
TRBV7-2	.	TRBJ1-1	.	TGTGCCAGCAGCTTAGCTCCACCTAACACTGAAGCTTTCTTT	CASSLAPPNTEAFF
TRBV7-2	.	TRBJ2-3	TRBD2	TGTGCCAGCAGCCCCGGACTAGCGGGAAATACGCAGTATTTT	CASSPGLAGNTQYF
TRBV6-1	.	TRBJ2-1	TRBD2	TGTGCCAGCCTAATTAGCGGGAGGATAAATGAGCAGTTCTTC	CASLISGRINEQFF
TRBV5-1	.	TRBJ1-1	.	TGCGCCAGCAGCGTCGGGACGGATAGAATGAACACTGAAGCTTTCTTT	CASSVGTDRMNTEAFF
TRBV7-9	.	TRBJ2-2	.	TGTGCCAGCAGCTTAACGGGCCCCGGGGAGCTGTTTTTT	CASSLTGPGELFF
TRBV15	few	TRBJ2-1	TRBD2	TGTGCCACCAGCAGAGATACCCCGGGAGGGCGGTGGGGTGAGCAGTTCTTC	CATSRDTPGGRWGEQFF
TRBV12-3/TRBV12-4	.	TRBJ2-1	.	TGTGCCAGCAGTTTACCGGGGTCTCGCTACAATGAGCAGTTCTTC	CASSLPGSRYNEQFF
TRBV12-3/TRBV12-4	.	TRBJ2-5	.	TGTGCCAGCAGTTTAGCGAGTAGACGGCAGTACTTC	CASSLASRRQYF
TRBV5-1	few	TRBJ2-7	.	TGCGCCAGCAGCTTAGACGCGGGACGCTACGAGCAGTACTTC	CASSLDAGRYEQYF
TRBV15	.	TRBJ1-1	.	TGTGCCACCTCCGGCCAGTGGGAAGGCACTGAAGCTTTCTTT	CATSGQWEGTEAFF
TRBV6-6	.	TRBJ2-7	.	TGTGCCAGCACGGGCGGGCTCTCCTACGAGCAGTACTTC	CASTGGLSYEQYF
TRBV15	few	TRBJ2-7	TRBD1	TGTGCCACTACAGGGGCCTACGAGCAGTACTTC	CATTGAYEQYF
TRBV28	.	TRBJ2-7	.	TGTGCCAGCAGCAAGCCGGGGGCTATCCACGAGCAGTACTTC	CASSKPGAIHEQYF
TRBV5-1	.	TRBJ2-7	.	TGCGCCAGCAGCTTGGAGGGCGGCCGCTCCGGCGAGCAGTACTTC	CASSLEGGRSGEQYF
TRBV3-1	.	TRBJ2-1	.	TGTGCCAGCAGCCAAGATTTCGCCCCCAATGAGCAGTTCTTC	CASSQDFAPNEQFF
TRBV6-5	few	TRBJ1-2	.	TGTGCCAGCAGTTACTCGAAACCGGGGTTGAGGGGCTACACCTTC	CASSYSKPGLRGYTF
TRBV6-5	.	TRBJ2-7	.	TGTGCCAGCAGGTACAACGGATTGACTTCCGAGCAGTACTTC	CASRYNGLTSEQYF